The present T cell receptor (beta chain) was sequenced within a study of blood T cell repertoires in COVID-19. At the level of the study: T cells, B-cell-depleted T cells, or PBMCs supplied cDNA or gDNA.

In the original processing: From reference gene primer amplification, estimates of nucleated cell counts were derived. TCRdb's table, derived via immunoSEQ multiplex PCR, lists solely in-frame clones and lacks some. The V and J calls and the clone size are those of that table, but D and trimming were determined from the DNA. Of some 66,000 clones in the sample, roughly 76% are singletons; the top ten hold about 50%. Trimming removed 6 bases from V and 0 bases from J, with 3 bases in between. The CDR3 has 12 amino acids. Germline CDR1 MNHNY, CDR2 SVGAGI (reference sequence). This chain uses TRBV6-6 with TRBJ1-3; D uncertain. Source material: peripheral blood. The sequence came from a woman aged 80 or older with acute or convalescent COVID-19. CDR3 bases: TGTGCCAGCAGCTTCTCTGGAAACACCATATATTTT. It translates to CASSFSGNTIYF.